Each of the 13 T cell receptor beta chains below was sequenced from the same sample in a study of blood T cell repertoires in COVID-19. Method: immunoSEQ multiplex PCR; TCRdb's copy keeps in-frame clones and lacks some. The sample shows 90,000 or so clones, 72% of them seen only once. The specimen sequenced was peripheral blood. These receptors came from a woman between 55 and 75 years old in a cohort sampled during active or convalescent COVID-19.

The CDR3 here is CASSLRTGTYEQYF. CDR3 nucleotides: TGCGCCAGCAGCTTGCGGACAGGCACCTACGAGCAGTACTTC. The J gene is TRBJ2-7, the V gene TRBV5-1; the match to TRBD1 covers 7 bases. The V gene's germline CDR1 is SGHRS and CDR2 YFSETQ. Trimming took 1 base from V and 2 from J; bases not matched to a gene: 3. The CDR3 extends over 14 amino acids. Supplemented by reference TRBV5-1 and TRBJ2-7, the full variable domain reads KAGVTQTPRYLIKTRGQQVTLSCSPISGHRSVSWYQQTPGQGLQFLFEYFSETQRNKGNFPGRFSGRQFSNSRSEMNVSTLELGDSALYLCASSLRTGTYEQYFGPGTRLTVT.

The chain uses TRBV7-2 and TRBJ2-3, with 8 bases lining up with TRBD2. The CDR3 is made up of 18 amino acids. Trimming at V came to 2 bases and at J to 0 bases, leaving 10 bases not matched to a gene. CDR1 and CDR2 (germline): SGHTA, FQGNSA. Here the CDR3 DNA reads TGTGCCAGCAGCTTATACCCCCCCGGGAGGGTAAGCACAGATACGCAGTATTTT. It is translated as CASSLYPPGRVSTDTQYF.

The rearrangement links TRBV28 to TRBJ1-3; D is uncertain. Per the germline V gene, CDR1 is MDHEN and CDR2 is SYDVKM. With 2 bases removed from V and 0 bases from J, the gap between germline ends came to 8 bases. The CDR3 runs 15 residues. The CDR3 sequence is CASSLELSSGNTIYF. DNA for the CDR3: TGTGCCAGCAGTTTAGAGCTAAGCTCTGGAAACACCATATATTTT.

In this sample, this clone turned up a few times. This sequence joins TRBV2 and TRBJ2-7; a possible D gene is TRBD1 (5 bases). With 3 bases removed from V and 3 bases from J, the gap between germline ends came to 12 bases. The CDR3 loop spans 14 amino acids. Germline CDR1 is SNHLY and CDR2 is FYNNEI. This CDR3 reads CASSERNRYYEQYF. CDR3 DNA sequence: TGTGCCAGCAGTGAGAGAAACAGGTACTACGAGCAGTACTTC.

This clone was observed a handful of times. The J gene is TRBJ2-2, the V gene TRBV5-1, with TRBD1 matching 11 bases. The CDR3 consists of 16 residues. Germline lookup yields CDR1 SGHRS and CDR2 YFSETQ. V gave up 4 bases and J gave up 4 bases; unmatched junction bases: 6. The CDR3 reads CASSRTGGGGTGELFF. CDR3 DNA sequence: TGCGCCAGCAGCAGGACAGGGGGCGGGGGCACCGGGGAGCTGTTTTTT.

This clone was observed at least ten times. This chain connects TRBV7-9 to TRBJ2-7; 10 bases line up with TRBD1. This CDR3 is 16 amino acids long. CDR1 and CDR2 from the germline V gene are SEHNR and FQNEAQ (reference sequence). Trimming cost V 5 bases and J 4 bases; bases outside gene matches: 11. The CDR3 region is CASSPYAGTGVYEQYF. The CDR3 DNA reads as TGTGCCAGCAGCCCTTATGCTGGGACAGGGGTTTACGAGCAGTACTTC.

A few counts support this clone. The chain has TRBV29-1 and TRBJ1-1; D is perhaps TRBD1 (5 bases). V lost 1 base and J 0 bases, leaving 15 bases between the germline ends. CDR3 length equals 16 residues. Germline-derived CDR1 and CDR2 are SQVTM and ANQGSEA. DNA for the CDR3: TGCAGCGTTGAAGGGACATCTAACTTTATGAACACTGAAGCTTTCTTT. Protein sequence: CSVEGTSNFMNTEAFF.

J is TRBJ1-1 and V is TRBV7-6; D perhaps matches TRBD1 (6 bases). Trimming took off 5 bases at V and 2 bases at J, with 15 bases between the two ends. CDR1 and CDR2 (germline): SGHVS, FNYEAQ. This CDR3 region has 15 residues. The CDR3 here is CASSTYGGANTEAFF. The CDR3 region has the DNA TGTGCCAGCAGCACCTACGGGGGGGCCAACACTGAAGCTTTCTTT. The full variable domain, rest sourced from reference TRBV7-6 and TRBJ1-1, is GAGVSQSPRYKVTKRGQDVALRCDPISGHVSLYWYRQALGQGPEFLTYFNYEAQQDKSGLPNDRFSAERPEGSISTLTIQRTEQRDSAMYRCASSTYGGANTEAFFGQGTRLTVV.

The DNA for the CDR3 is TGCGCCAGCAGCTTGGCGCAGTCCTCTGGAAACACCATATATTTT. Translation: CASSLAQSSGNTIYF. This chain joins TRBV5-1 and TRBJ1-3; D is unresolved. The germline CDR1 and CDR2 sequences are SGHRS and YFSETQ. This CDR3 is built from 15 residues. The germline V and J ends were trimmed by 0 bases and 0 bases, with 7 bases remaining between them.

This chain joins TRBV3-1 (or the pseudogene TRBV3-2) and TRBJ1-5; 8 bases match TRBD1. The CDR3 is 15 residues long. Unmatched junction bases numbered 10, after V lost 5 bases and J lost 7 bases. The germline V gene has CDR1 LGHDT and CDR2 YNNKEL (reference sequence). CDR3 DNA: TGTGCCAGCAGCGCTACAGGGGGTGGAATCCAGCCCCAGCATTTT. Its translation is CASSATGGGIQPQHF.

V gene TRBV5-1 combines with J gene TRBJ2-2; 8 positions agree with TRBD2. The V gene end was trimmed by 0 bases and the J gene end by 5 bases; junction bases not matched to a gene: 6. The CDR3 is made up of 16 amino acids. In germline, CDR1 is SGHRS, CDR2 YFSETQ. The CDR3: CASSLDGGARTGELFF. The DNA for the CDR3 is TGCGCCAGCAGCTTGGACGGGGGGGCGAGGACCGGGGAGCTGTTTTTT.

Only one count was recorded for this clone. The genes are TRBV6-6 and TRBJ1-1, with D tentatively TRBD1 (6 bases). The CDR3 spans 13 residues. V gave up 7 bases and J gave up 1 base, with 10 bases separating them. CDR1 and CDR2 from the germline V gene are MNHNY and SVGAGI (reference sequence). CDR3 DNA sequence: TGTGCCAGCATCCCGGACAGGAACACTGAAGCTTTCTTT. Translated, it gives CASIPDRNTEAFF.

This sequence joins TRBV7-9 and TRBJ2-5; 12 bases map to TRBD1. CDR3 length equals 16 residues. Unmatched junction bases numbered 8, after V lost 5 bases and J lost 4 bases. From germline, CDR1 is SEHNR and CDR2 FQNEAQ (reference sequence). The CDR3 coding sequence is TGTGCCAGCAGCCCCACCGGGACAGGGGGCGGAGAGACCCAGTACTTC. Encoded protein: CASSPTGTGGGETQYF.